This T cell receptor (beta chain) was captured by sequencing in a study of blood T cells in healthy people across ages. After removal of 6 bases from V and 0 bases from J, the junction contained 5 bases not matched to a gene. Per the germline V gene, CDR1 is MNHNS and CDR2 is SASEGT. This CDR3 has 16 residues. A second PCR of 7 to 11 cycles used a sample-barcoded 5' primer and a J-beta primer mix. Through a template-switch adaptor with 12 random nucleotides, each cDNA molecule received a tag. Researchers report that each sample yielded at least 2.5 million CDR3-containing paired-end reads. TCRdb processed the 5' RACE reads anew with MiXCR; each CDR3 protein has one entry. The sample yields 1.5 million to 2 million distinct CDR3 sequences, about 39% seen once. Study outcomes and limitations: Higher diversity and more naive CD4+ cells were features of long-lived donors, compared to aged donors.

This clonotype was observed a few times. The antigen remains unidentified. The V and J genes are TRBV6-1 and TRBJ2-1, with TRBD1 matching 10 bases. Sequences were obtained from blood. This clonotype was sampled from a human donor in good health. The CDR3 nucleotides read TGTGCCAGCAGGGACCGGGACAGGGGCTCCTACAATGAGCAGTTCTTC. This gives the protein CASRDRDRGSYNEQFF.